This T cell receptor (beta chain) was recorded in a study of cytomegalovirus exposure and HLA in healthy donors. Study outcomes and limitations: Usually a TCR sequence was rare, but some public TCRs were found in many donors.

Concerning this clone itself: The antigen is unknown.

PCR involved 60 Vbeta and 13 Jbeta primers. TCRdb's table, derived via immunoSEQ multiplex PCR, lists solely in-frame clones and lacks some. The sample lists some 150,000 clones; 82% were seen once. The sample consisted of PBMCs. The sequence came from a woman aged 50 to 65 in good health and CMV-seropositive.

The CDR3, as DNA: TGCGCCAGCAGCTCGGGCCCGAAGACAGGGAATGAAAAACTGTTTTTT. Its protein product is CASSSGPKTGNEKLFF. This rearrangement joins TRBV5-1 to TRBJ1-4; 7 nucleotides align to TRBD1. V lost 3 bases, J lost 5 bases, and 10 bases stayed unmatched. The CDR3 is made up of 16 amino acids. Germline values: CDR1 SGHRS, CDR2 YFSETQ.